The rows below give T cell receptor beta chains drawn from one sample of a study of blood T cells in healthy people across ages. MiXCR, applied by TCRdb to the 5' RACE reads, yields one record per CDR3 protein. The sample lists hundreds of thousands of distinct CDR3 sequences, roughly 52% seen once, with around 15% in the top ten. Sequenced material: blood. These receptors originate from a man aged 25 to 40 in good health. The CDR3 runs from the conserved cysteine through the conserved F or W. The D gene is left open where the match is weak. Only part of the rows carry a size: once, few, many, or a class if the clone is expanded.

j_gene: TRBJ2-7; abundance: few; len: 15; d_gene: TRBD2; v_gene: TRBV5-1; CDR3aa: CASSLTTSGVYEQYF; CDR3nt: TGCGCCAGCAGCTTGACAACTAGCGGGGTCTACGAGCAGTACTTC
j_gene: TRBJ2-5; abundance: NA; len: 16; d_gene: TRBD2; v_gene: TRBV7-2; CDR3aa: CASSWTSGGARETQYF; CDR3nt: TGTGCCAGCAGCTGGACTAGCGGGGGGGCCCGAGAGACCCAGTACTTC
j_gene: TRBJ2-1; abundance: NA; len: 15; d_gene: NA; v_gene: TRBV19; CDR3aa: CASSEGGTKYNEQFF; CDR3nt: TGTGCCAGTAGTGAGGGCGGGACAAAATACAATGAGCAGTTCTTC
j_gene: TRBJ2-1; abundance: NA; len: 15; d_gene: TRBD1; v_gene: TRBV5-1; CDR3aa: CASSNGQGAYNEQFF; CDR3nt: TGCGCCAGCAGCAACGGGCAGGGGGCCTACAATGAGCAGTTCTTC
j_gene: TRBJ2-1; abundance: NA; len: 15; d_gene: NA; v_gene: TRBV29-1; CDR3aa: CSVEDYRSSYNEQFF; CDR3nt: TGCAGCGTTGAAGATTACAGGTCGTCCTACAATGAGCAGTTCTTC
j_gene: TRBJ1-4; abundance: NA; len: 15; d_gene: TRBD1; v_gene: TRBV7-2; CDR3aa: CASSLADRPYEKLFF; CDR3nt: TGTGCCAGCAGCTTAGCGGACAGGCCCTACGAAAAACTGTTTTTT
j_gene: TRBJ2-5; abundance: NA; len: 17; d_gene: NA; v_gene: TRBV12-3/TRBV12-4; CDR3aa: CASTNTMGMDREETQYF; CDR3nt: TGTGCCAGCACCAATACAATGGGGATGGACAGAGAAGAGACCCAGTACTTC
j_gene: TRBJ2-7; abundance: NA; len: 15; d_gene: NA; v_gene: TRBV10-3; CDR3aa: CAISESTGLVHEQYF; CDR3nt: TGTGCCATCAGTGAGTCGACGGGTCTAGTGCACGAGCAGTACTTC
j_gene: TRBJ2-7; abundance: few; len: 16; d_gene: NA; v_gene: TRBV14; CDR3aa: CASRHSGTYASYEQYF; CDR3nt: TGTGCCAGTAGACACTCCGGGACCTATGCTTCCTACGAGCAGTACTTC
j_gene: TRBJ2-1; abundance: NA; len: 12; d_gene: TRBD2; v_gene: TRBV7-2; CDR3aa: CASSKSGGAQFF; CDR3nt: TGTGCCAGCAGCAAAAGCGGGGGGGCCCAGTTCTTC
j_gene: TRBJ2-7; abundance: few; len: 16; d_gene: NA; v_gene: TRBV4-1; CDR3aa: CASSQETGLLSREQYF; CDR3nt: TGCGCCAGCAGCCAAGAAACAGGCCTGCTATCCCGGGAGCAGTACTTC
j_gene: TRBJ2-7; abundance: NA; len: 16; d_gene: NA; v_gene: TRBV7-8; CDR3aa: CASSLEGELSSYEQYF; CDR3nt: TGTGCCAGCAGCTTAGAAGGGGAATTAAGCTCCTACGAGCAGTACTTC
j_gene: TRBJ2-3; abundance: NA; len: 14; d_gene: NA; v_gene: TRBV20-1; CDR3aa: CSARGNPRGDTQYF; CDR3nt: TGCAGTGCTAGGGGGAATCCGCGCGGAGACACGCAGTATTTT
j_gene: TRBJ1-5; abundance: once; len: 13; d_gene: NA; v_gene: TRBV29-1; CDR3aa: CSVVQGWGQPQHF; CDR3nt: TGCAGCGTCGTACAGGGCTGGGGTCAGCCCCAGCATTTT
j_gene: TRBJ2-7; abundance: few; len: 14; d_gene: NA; v_gene: TRBV6-5; CDR3aa: CASSYSKGTYEQYF; CDR3nt: TGTGCCAGCAGTTACTCGAAGGGAACCTACGAGCAGTACTTC
j_gene: TRBJ1-1; abundance: NA; len: 14; d_gene: NA; v_gene: TRBV12-3/TRBV12-4; CDR3aa: CASSSFLRNTEAFF; CDR3nt: TGTGCCAGCAGTTCGTTTCTCAGAAACACTGAAGCTTTCTTT
j_gene: TRBJ1-2; abundance: few; len: 14; d_gene: NA; v_gene: TRBV6-2/TRBV6-3; CDR3aa: CASISPHRDYGYTF; CDR3nt: TGTGCCAGCATCTCCCCCCACAGGGACTATGGCTACACCTTC
j_gene: TRBJ1-4; abundance: NA; len: 15; d_gene: TRBD1; v_gene: TRBV5-1; CDR3aa: CASSPGQGRNEKLFF; CDR3nt: TGCGCCAGCAGCCCGGGACAGGGGAGGAATGAAAAACTGTTTTTT
j_gene: TRBJ1-1; abundance: few; len: 10; d_gene: NA; v_gene: TRBV7-2; CDR3aa: CASGNLEAFF; CDR3nt: TGTGCCAGCGGGAACTTAGAAGCTTTCTTT
j_gene: TRBJ1-2; abundance: NA; len: 12; d_gene: NA; v_gene: TRBV10-3; CDR3aa: CAISEQNSGYTF; CDR3nt: TGTGCCATCAGTGAACAGAATTCTGGCTACACCTTC
j_gene: TRBJ2-1; abundance: NA; len: 13; d_gene: NA; v_gene: TRBV9; CDR3aa: CASSVEAETGQFF; CDR3nt: TGTGCCAGCAGCGTAGAAGCGGAGACTGGGCAGTTCTTC
j_gene: TRBJ2-7; abundance: NA; len: 14; d_gene: NA; v_gene: TRBV20-1; CDR3aa: CSASVGRKSYEQYF; CDR3nt: TGCAGTGCTAGTGTGGGGCGCAAATCCTACGAGCAGTACTTC
j_gene: TRBJ2-7; abundance: NA; len: 15; d_gene: NA; v_gene: TRBV4-3; CDR3aa: CAGSHRVGEDYEQYF; CDR3nt: TGCGCCGGCAGCCACAGGGTGGGGGAGGATTACGAGCAGTACTTC
j_gene: TRBJ1-4; abundance: NA; len: 14; d_gene: NA; v_gene: TRBV27; CDR3aa: CASSFRRTHEKLFF; CDR3nt: TGTGCCAGCAGTTTCCGCAGGACTCATGAAAAACTGTTTTTT
j_gene: TRBJ1-4; abundance: NA; len: 14; d_gene: TRBD1; v_gene: TRBV27; CDR3aa: CASSLTGEAEKLFF; CDR3nt: TGTGCCAGCAGTTTGACAGGGGAGGCGGAAAAACTGTTTTTT
j_gene: TRBJ1-2; abundance: few; len: 18; d_gene: NA; v_gene: TRBV6-1; CDR3aa: CASTLKAGSATINYGYTF; CDR3nt: TGTGCCAGCACCTTAAAGGCAGGGAGTGCCACAATCAACTATGGCTACACCTTC
j_gene: TRBJ1-2; abundance: few; len: 13; d_gene: NA; v_gene: TRBV28; CDR3aa: CATWEGTNYGYTF; CDR3nt: TGTGCCACCTGGGAAGGGACTAACTATGGCTACACCTTC
j_gene: TRBJ1-6; abundance: NA; len: 15; d_gene: TRBD1; v_gene: TRBV20-1; CDR3aa: CSARDRRQGASPLHF; CDR3nt: TGCAGTGCTAGAGATAGGAGACAGGGTGCTTCACCCCTCCACTTT
j_gene: TRBJ2-3; abundance: NA; len: 20; d_gene: TRBD2; v_gene: TRBV11-2; CDR3aa: CASSLDRDSGGVGSTDTQYF; CDR3nt: TGTGCCAGCAGCTTAGATCGGGATAGCGGGGGGGTTGGGAGCACAGATACGCAGTATTTT
j_gene: TRBJ2-1; abundance: NA; len: 14; d_gene: NA; v_gene: TRBV6-2/TRBV6-3; CDR3aa: CASQRGQRNNEQFF; CDR3nt: TGTGCCAGCCAGCGCGGACAGAGAAACAATGAGCAGTTCTTC
j_gene: TRBJ2-1; abundance: few; len: 14; d_gene: TRBD2; v_gene: TRBV28; CDR3aa: CAITASGGANEQFF; CDR3nt: TGTGCCATCACCGCTAGCGGGGGGGCAAATGAGCAGTTCTTC
j_gene: TRBJ2-3; abundance: once; len: 16; d_gene: TRBD2; v_gene: TRBV7-9; CDR3aa: CAGSSRGLRDTDTQYF; CDR3nt: TGTGCCGGCAGCTCCCGGGGACTACGAGACACAGATACGCAGTATTTT
j_gene: TRBJ2-5; abundance: NA; len: 15; d_gene: NA; v_gene: TRBV9; CDR3aa: CASSVLGRGKETQYF; CDR3nt: TGTGCCAGCAGCGTATTGGGGAGAGGGAAGGAGACCCAGTACTTC
j_gene: TRBJ1-6; abundance: once; len: 14; d_gene: NA; v_gene: TRBV12-3/TRBV12-4; CDR3aa: CASSLQGENSPLHF; CDR3nt: TGTGCCAGCAGTTTGCAGGGCGAGAATTCACCCCTCCACTTT
j_gene: TRBJ1-2; abundance: NA; len: 14; d_gene: NA; v_gene: TRBV20-1; CDR3aa: CSARVGGRSYGYTF; CDR3nt: TGCAGTGCTAGAGTAGGGGGGCGAAGCTATGGCTACACCTTC
j_gene: TRBJ2-4; abundance: NA; len: 13; d_gene: NA; v_gene: TRBV6-5; CDR3aa: CASSQGNEYVQYF; CDR3nt: TGTGCCAGCAGCCAGGGGAACGAGTACGTGCAGTACTTC
j_gene: TRBJ2-7; abundance: NA; len: 16; d_gene: TRBD2; v_gene: TRBV4-2; CDR3aa: CASSQGGTSGGYEQYF; CDR3nt: TGTGCCAGCAGCCAGGGCGGGACTAGCGGGGGGTACGAGCAGTACTTC
j_gene: TRBJ2-3; abundance: NA; len: 17; d_gene: NA; v_gene: TRBV5-1; CDR3aa: CASSSVTGGLAPDTQYF; CDR3nt: TGCGCCAGCAGCTCCGTAACCGGTGGGTTAGCGCCAGATACGCAGTATTTT
j_gene: TRBJ1-6; abundance: few; len: 16; d_gene: NA; v_gene: TRBV4-2; CDR3aa: CASSQSGKRDNSPLHF; CDR3nt: TGTGCCAGCAGCCAATCGGGGAAGCGGGATAATTCACCCCTCCACTTT
j_gene: TRBJ2-7; abundance: few; len: 12; d_gene: TRBD1; v_gene: TRBV6-2/TRBV6-3; CDR3aa: CAAGTGVNEQYF; CDR3nt: TGTGCCGCCGGGACAGGGGTAAACGAGCAGTACTTC
j_gene: TRBJ2-6; abundance: once; len: 15; d_gene: NA; v_gene: TRBV28; CDR3aa: CASSLGTPEGNVLTF; CDR3nt: TGTGCCAGCAGTTTAGGGACACCGGAGGGCAACGTCCTGACTTTC
j_gene: TRBJ1-2; abundance: NA; len: 13; d_gene: NA; v_gene: TRBV7-8; CDR3aa: CASSMGGGYGYTF; CDR3nt: TGTGCCAGCAGTATGGGGGGAGGCTATGGCTACACCTTC
j_gene: TRBJ2-1; abundance: NA; len: 14; d_gene: NA; v_gene: TRBV20-1; CDR3aa: CSARNLGRVDEQFF; CDR3nt: TGCAGTGCTAGAAATTTGGGCAGGGTGGATGAGCAGTTCTTC
j_gene: TRBJ2-3; abundance: many; len: 15; d_gene: TRBD2; v_gene: TRBV12-3/TRBV12-4; CDR3aa: CASIASGGARDTQYF; CDR3nt: TGTGCCAGCATTGCTAGCGGGGGGGCGCGAGATACGCAGTATTTT
j_gene: TRBJ1-2; abundance: NA; len: 13; d_gene: NA; v_gene: TRBV5-1; CDR3aa: CASSDPVNYGYTF; CDR3nt: TGCGCCAGCAGCGACCCGGTGAACTATGGCTACACCTTC